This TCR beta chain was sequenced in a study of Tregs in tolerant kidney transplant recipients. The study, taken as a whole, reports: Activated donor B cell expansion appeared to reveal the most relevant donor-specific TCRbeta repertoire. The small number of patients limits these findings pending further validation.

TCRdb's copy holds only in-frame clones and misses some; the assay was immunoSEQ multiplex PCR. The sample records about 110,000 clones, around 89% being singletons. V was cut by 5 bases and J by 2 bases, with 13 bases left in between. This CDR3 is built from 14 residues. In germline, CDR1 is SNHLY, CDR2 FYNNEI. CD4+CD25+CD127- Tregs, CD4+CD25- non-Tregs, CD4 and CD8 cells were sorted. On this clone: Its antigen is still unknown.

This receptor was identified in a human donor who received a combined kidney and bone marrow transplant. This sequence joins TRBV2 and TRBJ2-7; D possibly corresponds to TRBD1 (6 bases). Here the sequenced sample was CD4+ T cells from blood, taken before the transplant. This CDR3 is CASSRSGTTYEQYF. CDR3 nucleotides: TGTGCCAGCAGTCGATCCGGGACAACCTACGAGCAGTACTTC.